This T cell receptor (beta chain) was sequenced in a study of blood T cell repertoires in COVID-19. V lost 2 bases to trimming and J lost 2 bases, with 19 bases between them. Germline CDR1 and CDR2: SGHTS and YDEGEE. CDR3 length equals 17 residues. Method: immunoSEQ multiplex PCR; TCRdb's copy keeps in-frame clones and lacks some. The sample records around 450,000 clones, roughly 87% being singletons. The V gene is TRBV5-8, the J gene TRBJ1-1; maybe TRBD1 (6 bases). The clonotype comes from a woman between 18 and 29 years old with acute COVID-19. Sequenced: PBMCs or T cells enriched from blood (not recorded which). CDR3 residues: CASSFPKGVRSNTEAFF. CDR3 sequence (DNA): TGTGCCAGCAGCTTCCCAAAGGGGGTGCGTTCCAACACTGAAGCTTTCTTT.